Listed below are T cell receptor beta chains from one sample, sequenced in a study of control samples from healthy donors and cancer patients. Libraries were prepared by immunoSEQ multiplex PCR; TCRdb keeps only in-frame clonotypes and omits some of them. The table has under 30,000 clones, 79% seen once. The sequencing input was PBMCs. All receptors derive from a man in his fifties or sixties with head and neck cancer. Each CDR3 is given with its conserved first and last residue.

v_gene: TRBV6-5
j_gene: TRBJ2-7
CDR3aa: CATVRSLAGAREQYF

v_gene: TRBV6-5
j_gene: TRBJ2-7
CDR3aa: CASSHETQSSYEQYF

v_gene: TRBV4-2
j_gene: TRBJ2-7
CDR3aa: CASSPQRGFSYEQYF

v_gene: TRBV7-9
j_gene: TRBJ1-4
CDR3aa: CASSSARVANEKLFF

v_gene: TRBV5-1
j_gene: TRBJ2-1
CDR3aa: CASIPSPSYNEQFF

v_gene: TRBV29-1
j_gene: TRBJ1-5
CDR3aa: CSVATGTGLNQPQHF

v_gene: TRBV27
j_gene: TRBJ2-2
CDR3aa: CASSPGDRATGELFF

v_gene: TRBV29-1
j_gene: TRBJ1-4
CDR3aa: CSVGRDGNEKLFF

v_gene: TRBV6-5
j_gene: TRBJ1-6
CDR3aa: CASCIGTRYNSPLHF

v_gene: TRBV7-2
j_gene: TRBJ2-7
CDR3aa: CASSSSGQRSYEQYF

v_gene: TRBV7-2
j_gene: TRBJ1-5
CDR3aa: CASSFRTGAGNQPQHF

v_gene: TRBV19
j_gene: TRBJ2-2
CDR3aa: CATTSVGSTGELFF

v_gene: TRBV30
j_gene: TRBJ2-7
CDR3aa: CAWRQRTAYEQYF

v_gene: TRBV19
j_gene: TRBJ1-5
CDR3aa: CASSIGELNQPQHF

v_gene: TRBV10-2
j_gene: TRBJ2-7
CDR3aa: CASSEVAFIAEQYF

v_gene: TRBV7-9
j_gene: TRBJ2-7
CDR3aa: CASSSRGRSTYEQYF

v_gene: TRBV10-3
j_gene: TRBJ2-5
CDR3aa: CAISEEGAMYQETQYF

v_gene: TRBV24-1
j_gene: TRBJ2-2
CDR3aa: CATSEAGTGDSGELFF

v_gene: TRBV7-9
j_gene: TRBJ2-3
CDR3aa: CASSLGQRKDTQYF

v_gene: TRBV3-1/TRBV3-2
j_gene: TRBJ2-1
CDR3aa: CASSHPPRLAGENEQFF

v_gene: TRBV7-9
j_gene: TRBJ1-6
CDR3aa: CASSFSSGWSPLHF

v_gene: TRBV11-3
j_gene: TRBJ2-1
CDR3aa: CASSPPVRGSYNEQFF

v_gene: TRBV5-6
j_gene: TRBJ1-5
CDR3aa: CASGRILSNQPQHF

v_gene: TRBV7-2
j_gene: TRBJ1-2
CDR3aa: CASSSFQGANGYTF

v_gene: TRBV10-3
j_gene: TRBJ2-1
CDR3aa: CAINSGGYNEQFF

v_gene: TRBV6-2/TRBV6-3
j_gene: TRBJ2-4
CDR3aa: CASSYWADLAKNIQYF

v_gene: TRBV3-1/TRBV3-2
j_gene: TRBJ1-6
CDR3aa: CASSLMGGYNSPLHF

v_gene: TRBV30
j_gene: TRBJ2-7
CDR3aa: CAWRTSGAYEQYF

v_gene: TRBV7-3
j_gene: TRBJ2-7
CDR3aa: CASSLTGSSAYEQYF

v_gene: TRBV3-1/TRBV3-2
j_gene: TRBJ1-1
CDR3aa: CASSLPPPYTEAFF

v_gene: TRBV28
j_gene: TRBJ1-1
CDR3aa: CASGSGGLEAFF

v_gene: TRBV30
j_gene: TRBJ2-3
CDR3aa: CAWARGNTDTQYF

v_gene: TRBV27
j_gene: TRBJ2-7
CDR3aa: CASSNFGTDYEQYF

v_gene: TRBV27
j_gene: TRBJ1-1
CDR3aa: CASSLYRNTEAFF

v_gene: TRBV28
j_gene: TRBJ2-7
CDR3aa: CATLGRGFYEQYF

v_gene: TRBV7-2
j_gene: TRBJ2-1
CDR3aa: CASSLPRLRERSSYNEQFF

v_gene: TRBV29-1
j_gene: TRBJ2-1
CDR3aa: CSGVGLGSYNEQFF

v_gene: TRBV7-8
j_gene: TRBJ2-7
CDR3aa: CASSPLGAGLPYEQYF

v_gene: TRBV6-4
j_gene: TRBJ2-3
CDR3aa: CASSDSGERTDTQYF

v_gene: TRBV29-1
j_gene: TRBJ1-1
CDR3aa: CSVQTGNTEAFF

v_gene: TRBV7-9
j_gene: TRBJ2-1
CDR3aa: CASSFDNEQFF

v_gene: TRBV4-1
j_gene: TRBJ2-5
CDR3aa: CASSQGAGSETQYF

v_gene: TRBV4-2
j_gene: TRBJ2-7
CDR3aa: CASSQGFSGSLDEQYF

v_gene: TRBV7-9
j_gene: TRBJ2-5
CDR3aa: CASSPGQGQETQYF